These 30 T cell receptor beta chains were sequenced from one sample in a study of response to subunit inactivated influenza vaccine. From the RT-PCR reads, TCRdb called clonotypes with MiXCR, one entry per CDR3 protein. The data contain around 570,000 distinct CDR3 sequences, approximately 10% of them singletons. These same records also appear under a second study, on T cells expressing NK-cell markers. That paper adds: UMIs were included in TCR beta cDNA generated by 5'RACE template switching.

Sequencing used PBMCs from blood, obtained on the day of vaccination. The receptors here all came from a man aged 45-65 years who received an inactivated influenza vaccine.

The J gene is TRBJ2-3, the V gene TRBV5-1, with D possibly TRBD1 on 5 matching bases. V was clipped by 3 bases and J by 2 bases, with 13 bases between them. The CDR3 loop spans 15 amino acids. Germline CDR1 SGHRS, CDR2 YFSETQ. CDR3 sequence (DNA): TGCGCCAGCAGCTGGGGTGCGGACAACACAGATACGCAGTATTTT. Translating it yields CASSWGADNTDTQYF. The whole variable domain, filled in from reference TRBV5-1 and TRBJ2-3, reads KAGVTQTPRYLIKTRGQQVTLSCSPISGHRSVSWYQQTPGQGLQFLFEYFSETQRNKGNFPGRFSGRQFSNSRSEMNVSTLELGDSALYLCASSWGADNTDTQYFGPGTRLTVL.

This clonotype was observed a few times. This chain connects TRBV29-1 to TRBJ2-1; 11 positions agree with TRBD2. Germline-derived CDR1 and CDR2 are SQVTM and ANQGSEA. V was pared by 4 bases and J by 9 bases, with 8 bases of the junction left unmatched. This CDR3 has 14 residues. Here the CDR3 reads CSVGPGTSGREQFF. The CDR3 coding sequence is TGCAGCGTTGGCCCCGGGACTAGCGGTCGTGAGCAGTTCTTC.

This clonotype was detected many times. The chain recombines TRBV25-1 with TRBJ2-5; 8 bases map to TRBD1. This CDR3 spans 14 amino acids. Germline-derived CDR1 and CDR2 are MGHDK and SYGVNS. V lost 7 bases to trimming and J lost 7 bases; unmatched junction nucleotides: 11. The CDR3 DNA follows: TGTGCCAGCAACGGACAGGGATTTGGGGGGACCCAGTACTTC. It codes for CASNGQGFGGTQYF.

The CDR3, as DNA: TGTGCCAGCGGTCAAAGGGAACGTCAGATGACCCAGTACTTC. Translated, it gives CASGQRERQMTQYF. The chain uses TRBV12-3 or TRBV12-4 and TRBJ2-5, with unresolved D. The V gene lost 8 bases and the J gene lost 7 bases, with 20 bases spanning the gap. CDR3 size: 14 residues.

As concerns this clonotype: An end of the junction differs from the germline gene, which may be a read error. The J gene is TRBJ2-2, the V gene TRBV6-2 or TRBV6-3; no definite D call. The CDR3 contains 17 residues. Germline CDR1 reads MNHEY; CDR2 reads SVGEGT. CDR3 sequence reads: CASSYSMGRLNTGELFF. In nucleotides, the CDR3 is TGTGCCAGCAGTTACTCGATGGGCCGTCTGAACACCGGCGAGCTGTTTTTT.

The chain's CDR3 is CASSREGGAKNIQYF. CDR3 nucleotides: TGCGCCAGCAGCCGGGAAGGGGGGGCCAAAAACATTCAGTACTTC. This chain joins TRBV4-3 and TRBJ2-4, with D perhaps being TRBD1 or TRBD2 (6 bases each). The V gene lost 4 bases and the J gene lost 1 base, with 11 bases spanning the gap. The germline CDR1 and CDR2 sequences are LGHNA and YSLEER. This CDR3 is 15 amino acids long.

The CDR3 reads CASRGLAGEADTQYF. CDR3 in DNA: TGTGCCAGCAGGGGACTAGCGGGAGAGGCAGATACGCAGTATTTT. The rearrangement joins TRBV3-1 to TRBJ2-3, with TRBD2 matching 14 bases. Germline CDR1 is LGHDT and CDR2 is YNNKEL (reference sequence). With V trimmed by 6 bases and J by 4 bases, 3 bases remained unmatched. The CDR3 loop spans 15 amino acids.

This rearrangement joins TRBV5-1 to TRBJ2-5, with a weak D call TRBD2 (5 bases). Germline lookup yields CDR1 SGHRS and CDR2 YFSETQ. This CDR3 region has 14 residues. Trimming pared 3 bases from V and 2 bases from J, leaving 11 bases between. CDR3 residues: CASSSGSRQETQYF. The CDR3 coding sequence is TGCGCCAGCAGCTCGGGGAGTCGTCAAGAGACCCAGTACTTC.

The genes are TRBV11-2 and TRBJ2-3; 8 positions match TRBD1. V lost 1 base to trimming and J lost 2 bases; unmatched junction nucleotides: 2. The CDR3 sequence is 15 residues long. Germline V gene data show CDR1 as SGHAT and CDR2 as FQNNGV. The CDR3, as DNA: TGTGCCAGCAGCTTAGCGGACAGGGTCACAGATACGCAGTATTTT. Amino acid sequence: CASSLADRVTDTQYF.

This clonotype was observed many times. This rearrangement joins TRBV5-4 to TRBJ2-3; D may be TRBD1 (5 bases). This CDR3 contains 15 residues. The germline CDR1 and CDR2 sequences are SGHNT and YYREEE (reference sequence). Deletions cut 0 bases from V and 0 bases from J, with 8 bases between. CDR3 region: CASSLVGASTDTQYF. The CDR3 DNA follows: TGTGCCAGCAGCTTGGTTGGGGCTAGCACAGATACGCAGTATTTT. Full variable domain (remainder filled in from reference TRBV5-4 and TRBJ2-3): ETGVTQSPTHLIKTRGQQVTLRCSSQSGHNTVSWYQQALGQGPQFIFQYYREEENGRGNFPPRFSGLQFPNYSSELNVNALELDDSALYLCASSLVGASTDTQYFGPGTRLTVL.

This clonotype was observed a few times. V usage is TRBV7-9 and J usage is TRBJ2-5; D possibly corresponds to TRBD2 (6 bases). CDR3 length: 14 residues. CDR1 and CDR2 from the germline V gene are SEHNR and FQNEAQ (reference sequence). V was trimmed by 2 bases and J by 2 bases, leaving 9 bases between them. CDR3 protein: CASSLRELQETQYF. In DNA, the CDR3 is TGTGCCAGCAGCTTACGGGAGCTACAAGAGACCCAGTACTTC.

This chain uses TRBV7-2 with TRBJ2-1; D ambiguous. CDR1 is SGHTA, CDR2 FQGNSA, per germline. This CDR3 has 15 residues. The V end lost 4 bases, the J end lost 5 bases, and 15 bases lay between the germline ends. As DNA, the CDR3 is TGTGCCAGCAGCTATCCCCTCTTGCGGCACAATGAGCAGTTCTTC. The encoded protein is CASSYPLLRHNEQFF.

This clonotype was seen many times. The genes are TRBV6-2 or TRBV6-3 and TRBJ2-7, with a tentative D call TRBD1 (6 bases). CDR3 length: 14 residues. The V gene lost 1 base and the J gene lost 2 bases, with 9 bases spanning the gap. Per the germline V gene, CDR1 is MNHEY and CDR2 is SVGEGT. DNA of the CDR3: TGTGCCAGCAGTTACTACAGGGACACCTACGAGCAGTACTTC. It codes for CASSYYRDTYEQYF.

The rearrangement uses TRBV11-2 and TRBJ2-3, with 14 bases identical to TRBD2. The V and J ends lost 5 bases and 10 bases, in that order; junction bases with no gene match: 8. Germline-derived CDR1 and CDR2 are SGHAT and FQNNGV. This CDR3 comprises 15 residues. For the CDR3, the DNA is TGTGCCAGCAGCCGTGGACTAGCGGGGGGAGGGCCGCAGTATTTT. Its translation: CASSRGLAGGGPQYF.

This clonotype was detected a few times. CDR3 coding DNA: TGTGCCAGCAGCTCGGGGACCGGGCTGGGGGCTAATGAAAAACTGTTTTTT. Translating it yields CASSSGTGLGANEKLFF. The chain links TRBV7-9 to TRBJ1-4, with a tentative D call TRBD1 (5 bases). The CDR3 loop spans 17 amino acids. V lost 4 bases to trimming and J lost 3 bases, with 18 bases between them. CDR1 and CDR2 (germline): SEHNR, FQNEAQ (reference sequence). Variable domain in full (rest from reference TRBV7-9 and TRBJ1-4): DTGVSQNPRHKITKRGQNVTFRCDPISEHNRLYWYRQTLGQGPEFLTYFQNEAQLEKSRLLSDRFSAERPKGSFSTLEIQRTEQGDSAMYLCASSSGTGLGANEKLFFGSGTQLSVL.

This clonotype has ten or more counts. The V and J genes are TRBV28 and TRBJ2-7; D tentatively reads TRBD1 or TRBD2 (7 bases each). Germline CDR1 and CDR2: MDHEN and SYDVKM. There are 14 residues in the CDR3. Trimming cost V 1 base and J 7 bases, with 14 bases left between them. The CDR3 protein is CASSLFTGEGEQYF. The CDR3 DNA sequence: TGTGCCAGCAGTTTATTCACAGGGGAGGGTGAGCAGTACTTC.

This clonotype was seen a handful of times. The chain links TRBV12-3 or TRBV12-4 to TRBJ2-5; TRBD2 aligns across 8 bases. This CDR3 region has 15 residues. The V and J ends lost 6 bases and 0 bases, in that order; junction bases with no gene match: 6. The CDR3: CASSYGGAYQETQYF. CDR3 DNA sequence: TGTGCCAGCAGCTACGGGGGGGCGTACCAAGAGACCCAGTACTTC.

This clonotype occurred a few times. The chain carries TRBV6-2 or TRBV6-3 and TRBJ2-1; D uncertain. There are 11 residues in the CDR3. Germline CDR1 is MNHEY and CDR2 is SVGEGT. The V end was cut by 8 bases, the J end by 5 bases, with 7 bases between. CDR3 nucleotide sequence: TGTGCCAGCCGGCAGAACAATGAGCAGTTCTTC. Its protein is CASRQNNEQFF.

This clonotype was counted at least ten times. The chain couples TRBV12-3 or TRBV12-4 to TRBJ2-7; D is perhaps TRBD2 (5 bases). V lost 1 base to trimming and J lost 7 bases, with 14 bases between them. This CDR3 comprises 14 residues. CDR3 in amino acids: CASSLGGSFGEQYF. CDR3 bases: TGTGCCAGCAGTTTAGGCGGGTCCTTTGGGGAGCAGTACTTC.

This chain links TRBV4-2 with TRBJ2-3; D unclear. The V gene's germline CDR1 is LGHNA and CDR2 YNFKEQ. The CDR3 runs 14 residues. Between the trimmed V and J ends, which lost 8 bases and 1 base, there was a span of 13 bases. The CDR3 DNA reads as TGTGCCAGCCAGAACGGAAAGGGCACAGATACGCAGTATTTT. Its translation is CASQNGKGTDTQYF.

V is TRBV10-3 and J is TRBJ2-5; D uncertain. CDR1 ENHRY and CDR2 SYGVKD come from the germline V gene. V dropped 4 bases and J dropped 1 base, with 13 bases sitting between them. CDR3 length: 15 residues. Here the CDR3 reads CAISGQSVTQETQYF. The CDR3 coding sequence is TGTGCCATCAGTGGCCAATCAGTTACCCAAGAGACCCAGTACTTC.

This clonotype occurred many times. The J gene is TRBJ1-5, the V gene TRBV12-3 or TRBV12-4; D is uncertain. V was cut by 3 bases and J by 7 bases, with 16 bases left in between. The CDR3 runs 15 residues. The CDR3 is CASSFSTDGAQPQHF. CDR3 in DNA: TGTGCCAGCAGTTTCTCAACGGACGGCGCCCAGCCCCAGCATTTT.

V gene TRBV7-9 combines with J gene TRBJ2-1; the D is unclear. The CDR3 is made up of 14 amino acids. Deletions cut 2 bases from V and 8 bases from J, with 13 bases between. Germline CDR1 SEHNR, CDR2 FQNEAQ (reference sequence). CDR3 DNA: TGTGCCAGCAGCTTAAGTGAGCGCCCGGATGAGCAGTTCTTC. This gives the protein CASSLSERPDEQFF.

J is TRBJ1-1 and V is TRBV29-1; D gene ambiguous. This CDR3 spans 13 amino acids. Trimming stripped 7 bases from V and 0 bases from J, with 12 bases between. Looked up from germline, CDR1 is SQVTM and CDR2 is ANQGSEA. In nucleotides, the CDR3 is TGCAGCGGAAAGACACACGTGAACACTGAAGCTTTCTTT. It is translated as CSGKTHVNTEAFF. Together with reference TRBV29-1 and TRBJ1-1, the CDR3 gives the full variable domain: SAVISQKPSRDICQRGTSLTIQCQVDSQVTMMFWYRQQPGQSLTLIATANQGSEATYESGFVIDKFPISRPNLTFSTLTVSNMSPEDSSIYLCSGKTHVNTEAFFGQGTRLTVV.

The chain is built from TRBV18 and TRBJ2-3; D is unresolved. Between the trimmed V and J ends, which lost 6 bases and 3 bases, there was a span of 10 bases. The CDR3 length is 13 residues. Per the germline V gene, CDR1 is KGHSH and CDR2 is LQKENI. CDR3 in amino acids: CASSPTTTDTQYF. The CDR3 nucleotides are TGTGCCAGCTCCCCGACGACTACAGATACGCAGTATTTT.

The chain combines TRBV6-2 or TRBV6-3 with TRBJ2-7, with 7 bases matching TRBD1. With V trimmed by 7 bases and J by 7 bases, 13 bases remained unmatched. CDR3 length equals 14 residues. Germline V gene lookup returns CDR1 MNHEY and CDR2 SVGEGT. CDR3 in amino acids: CASNRGGQSSEQYF. The CDR3 bases are TGTGCCAGCAACAGAGGGGGACAGTCTAGTGAGCAGTACTTC.

The chain joins TRBV24-1 to TRBJ2-1; 13 bases map to TRBD2. The germline V gene encodes CDR1 KGHDR and CDR2 SFDVKD. V shed 3 bases, J shed 6 bases, and the junction held 10 bases outside the gene matches. The CDR3 totals 18 residues. CDR3 residues: CATSDTGTSGTRANEQFF. The DNA for the CDR3 is TGTGCCACCAGTGATACCGGGACTAGCGGGACTCGGGCCAATGAGCAGTTCTTC.

This chain connects TRBV7-6 to TRBJ2-7; TRBD1 matches 9 bases. V lost 1 base and J lost 7; bases outside the gene matches: 5. Germline CDR1 and CDR2: SGHVS and FNYEAQ. This CDR3 has 14 amino acids. CDR3 protein: CASSLGDRVGEQYF. DNA of the CDR3: TGTGCCAGCAGCTTAGGGGACAGGGTTGGAGAGCAGTACTTC.

This sequence joins TRBV6-2 or TRBV6-3 and TRBJ2-2, with 10 bases that match TRBD1. The germline gives CDR1 MNHEY, CDR2 SVGEGT. The V segment lost 6 bases and the J segment 6 bases; nucleotides outside the gene matches: 13. The CDR3 is 17 residues long. The CDR3 nucleotides are TGTGCCAGCAGACCGGACAGGGGGAGCCCAATGGCCGGGGAGCTGTTTTTT. Amino acids: CASRPDRGSPMAGELFF.

J is TRBJ1-2 and V is TRBV27; TRBD1 is a possible D gene (5 bases). The CDR3 runs to 12 residues. V lost 5 bases to trimming and J lost 8 bases, with 12 bases between them. CDR1 is MNHEY and CDR2 is SMNVEV in the germline V gene (reference sequence). CDR3 region: CASSGTVEGYTF. CDR3 nucleotide sequence: TGTGCCAGCAGTGGGACTGTCGAAGGCTACACCTTC.